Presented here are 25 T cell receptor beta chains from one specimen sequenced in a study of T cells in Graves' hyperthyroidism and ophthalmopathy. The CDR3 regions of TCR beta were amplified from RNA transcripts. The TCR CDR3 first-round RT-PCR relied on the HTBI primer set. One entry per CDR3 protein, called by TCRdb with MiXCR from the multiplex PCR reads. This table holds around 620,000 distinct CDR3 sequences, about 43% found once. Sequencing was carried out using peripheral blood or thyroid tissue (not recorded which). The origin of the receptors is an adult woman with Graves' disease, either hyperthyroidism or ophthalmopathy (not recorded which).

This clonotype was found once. The CDR3 protein is CASSYSGKETQYF. DNA of the CDR3: TGTGCCAGCAGTTACTCAGGAAAAGAGACCCAGTACTTC. The chain links TRBV6-5 to TRBJ2-5; the D is unclear. The CDR3 has 13 amino acids. Germline-derived CDR1 and CDR2 are MNHEY and SVGAGI. Between the trimmed V and J ends, which lost 0 bases and 3 bases, there was a span of 5 bases.

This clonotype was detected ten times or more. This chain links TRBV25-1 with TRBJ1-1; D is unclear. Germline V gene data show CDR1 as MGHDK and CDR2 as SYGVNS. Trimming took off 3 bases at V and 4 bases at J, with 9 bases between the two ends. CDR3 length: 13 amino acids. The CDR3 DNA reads TGTGCCAGCAGTGACGGGCACCGCACTGAAGCTTTCTTT. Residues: CASSDGHRTEAFF.

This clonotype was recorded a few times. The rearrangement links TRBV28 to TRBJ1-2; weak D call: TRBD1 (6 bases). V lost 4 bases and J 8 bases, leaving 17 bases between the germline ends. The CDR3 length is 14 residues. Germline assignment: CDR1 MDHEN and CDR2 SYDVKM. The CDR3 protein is CASSSIGQIPGYTF. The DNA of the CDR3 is TGTGCCAGCAGTTCGATCGGACAGATTCCCGGCTACACCTTC.

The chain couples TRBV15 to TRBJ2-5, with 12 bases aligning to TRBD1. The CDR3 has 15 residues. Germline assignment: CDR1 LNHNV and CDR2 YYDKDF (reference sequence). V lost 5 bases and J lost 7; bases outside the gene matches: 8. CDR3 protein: CATSFRDRGRGTQYF. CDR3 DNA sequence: TGTGCCACCAGCTTCCGGGACAGGGGGCGGGGGACCCAGTACTTC.

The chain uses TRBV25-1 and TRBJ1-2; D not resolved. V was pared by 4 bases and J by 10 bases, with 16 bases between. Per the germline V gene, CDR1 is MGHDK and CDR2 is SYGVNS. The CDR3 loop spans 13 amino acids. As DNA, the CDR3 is TGTGCCAGCAGTGCTCTCCGGCGGGGAACCTACACCTTC. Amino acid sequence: CASSALRRGTYTF.

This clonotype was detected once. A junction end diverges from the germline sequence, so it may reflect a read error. CDR3 sequence: CSAPPVRPSPVAF. The DNA of the CDR3 is TGCAGTGCTCCCCCCGTGCGGCCTTCCCCGGTGGCTTTC. This chain connects TRBV20-1 to TRBJ2-6, with D uncertain. The CDR3 is made up of 13 amino acids. The germline CDR1 and CDR2 sequences are DFQATT and SNEGSKA (reference sequence).

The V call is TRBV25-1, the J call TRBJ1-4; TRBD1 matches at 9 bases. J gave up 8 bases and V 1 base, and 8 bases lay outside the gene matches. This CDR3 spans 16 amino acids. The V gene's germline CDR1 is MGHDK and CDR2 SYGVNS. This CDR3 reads CASSEFQGTGWEKLFF. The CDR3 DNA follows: TGTGCCAGCAGTGAATTCCAGGGGACAGGGTGGGAAAAACTGTTTTTT.

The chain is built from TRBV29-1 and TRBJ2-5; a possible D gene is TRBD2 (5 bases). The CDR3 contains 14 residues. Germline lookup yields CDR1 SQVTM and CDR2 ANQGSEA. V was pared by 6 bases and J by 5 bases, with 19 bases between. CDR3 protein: CSVRAALAGETQYF. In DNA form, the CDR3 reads TGCAGCGTCAGAGCGGCCCTAGCCGGGGAGACCCAGTACTTC.

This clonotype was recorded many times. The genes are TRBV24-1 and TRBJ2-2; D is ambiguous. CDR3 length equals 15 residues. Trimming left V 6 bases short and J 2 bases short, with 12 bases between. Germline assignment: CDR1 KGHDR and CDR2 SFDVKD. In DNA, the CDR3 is TGTGCCACCAGTCCTGAAACGGAAAACACCGGGGAGCTGTTTTTT. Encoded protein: CATSPETENTGELFF.

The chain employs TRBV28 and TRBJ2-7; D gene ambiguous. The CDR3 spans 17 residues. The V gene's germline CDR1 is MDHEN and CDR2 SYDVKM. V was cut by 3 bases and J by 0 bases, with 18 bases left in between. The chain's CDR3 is CASSFRLAQLSSYEQYF. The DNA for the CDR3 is TGTGCCAGCAGTTTTAGGCTGGCCCAGTTAAGCTCCTACGAGCAGTACTTC. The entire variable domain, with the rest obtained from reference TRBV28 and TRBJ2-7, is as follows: DVKVTQSSRYLVKRTGEKVFLECVQDMDHENMFWYRQDPGLGLRLIYFSYDVKMKEKGDIPEGYSVSREKKERFSLILESASTNQTSMYLCASSFRLAQLSSYEQYFGPGTRLTVT.

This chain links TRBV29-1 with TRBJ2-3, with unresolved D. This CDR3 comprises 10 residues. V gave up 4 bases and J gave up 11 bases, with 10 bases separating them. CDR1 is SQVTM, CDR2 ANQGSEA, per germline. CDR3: CSVASGEQYF. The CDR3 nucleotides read TGCAGCGTTGCCAGTGGTGAGCAGTATTTT.

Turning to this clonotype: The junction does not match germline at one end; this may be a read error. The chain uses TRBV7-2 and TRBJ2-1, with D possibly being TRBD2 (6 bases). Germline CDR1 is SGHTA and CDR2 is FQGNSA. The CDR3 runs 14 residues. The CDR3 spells CASNLAPSFNEQFF. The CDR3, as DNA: TGCGCCAGCAATCTAGCGCCCAGTTTTAATGAGCAGTTCTTC.

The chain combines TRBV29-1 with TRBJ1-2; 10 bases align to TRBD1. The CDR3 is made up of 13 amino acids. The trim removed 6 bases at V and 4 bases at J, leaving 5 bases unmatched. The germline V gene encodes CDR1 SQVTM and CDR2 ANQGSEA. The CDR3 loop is CSVARQGAYGYTF. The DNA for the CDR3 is TGCAGCGTGGCCCGACAGGGGGCCTATGGCTACACCTTC.

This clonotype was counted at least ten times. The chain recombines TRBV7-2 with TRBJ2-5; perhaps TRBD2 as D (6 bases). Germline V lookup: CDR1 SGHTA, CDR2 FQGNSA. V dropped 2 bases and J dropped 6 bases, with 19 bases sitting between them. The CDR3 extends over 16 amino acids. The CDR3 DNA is TGTGCCAGCAGCTTATTCTGGGCTTCGGGGGAAAAGACCCAGTACTTC. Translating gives CASSLFWASGEKTQYF.

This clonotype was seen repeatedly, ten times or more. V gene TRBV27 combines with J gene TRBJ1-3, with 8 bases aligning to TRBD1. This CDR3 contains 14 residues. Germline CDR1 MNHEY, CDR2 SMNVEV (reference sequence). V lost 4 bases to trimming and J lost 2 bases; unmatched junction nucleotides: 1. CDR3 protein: CASSSDRAGNTIYF. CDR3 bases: TGTGCCAGCAGTTCGGACAGGGCTGGAAACACCATATATTTT.

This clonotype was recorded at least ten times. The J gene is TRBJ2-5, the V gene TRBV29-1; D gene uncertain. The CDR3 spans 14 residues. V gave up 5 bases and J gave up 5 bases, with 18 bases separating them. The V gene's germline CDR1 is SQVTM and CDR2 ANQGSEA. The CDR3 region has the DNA TGCAGCGTTCAGGTCCGGCGCCTTGGGGAGACCCAGTACTTC. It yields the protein CSVQVRRLGETQYF.

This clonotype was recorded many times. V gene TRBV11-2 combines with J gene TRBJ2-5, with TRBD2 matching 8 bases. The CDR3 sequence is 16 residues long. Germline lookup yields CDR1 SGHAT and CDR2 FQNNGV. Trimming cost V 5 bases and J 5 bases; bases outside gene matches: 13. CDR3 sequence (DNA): TGTGCCAGCAGCCGCCGAAACCCGGGAGGGGTGGAGACCCAGTACTTC. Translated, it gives CASSRRNPGGVETQYF.

CDR3 nucleotides: TGTGCCAGCAGCGGGAGTCGCGATGAGCAGTTCTTC. Its protein is CASSGSRDEQFF. The chain is built from TRBV2 and TRBJ2-1; D may be TRBD2 (6 bases). The germline V gene encodes CDR1 SNHLY and CDR2 FYNNEI. The CDR3 sequence is 12 residues long. V was clipped by 6 bases and J by 8 bases, with 11 bases between them.

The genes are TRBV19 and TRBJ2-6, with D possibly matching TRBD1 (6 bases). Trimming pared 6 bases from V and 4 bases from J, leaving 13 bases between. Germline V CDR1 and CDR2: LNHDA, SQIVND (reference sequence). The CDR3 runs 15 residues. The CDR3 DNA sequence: TGTGCCAGTAGAAGGGACATCACAGGGGCCAACGTCCTGACTTTC. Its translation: CASRRDITGANVLTF. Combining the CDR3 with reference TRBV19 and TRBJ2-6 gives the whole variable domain DGGITQSPKYLFRKEGQNVTLSCEQNLNHDAMYWYRQDPGQGLRLIYYSQIVNDFQKGDIAEGYSVSREKKESFPLTVTSAQKNPTAFYLCASRRDITGANVLTFGAGSRLTVL.

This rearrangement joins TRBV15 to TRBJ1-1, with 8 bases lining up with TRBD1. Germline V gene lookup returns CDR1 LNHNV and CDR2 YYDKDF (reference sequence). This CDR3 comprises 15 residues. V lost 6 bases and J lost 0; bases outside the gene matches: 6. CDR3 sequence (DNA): TGTGCCACCAGACGGGACAGGCTGATGAACACTGAAGCTTTCTTT. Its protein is CATRRDRLMNTEAFF.

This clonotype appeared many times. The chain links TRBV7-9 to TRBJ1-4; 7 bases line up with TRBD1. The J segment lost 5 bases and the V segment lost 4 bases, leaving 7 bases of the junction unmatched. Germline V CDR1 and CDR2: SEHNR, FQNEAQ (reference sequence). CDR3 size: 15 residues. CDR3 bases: TGTGCCAGCAGCTCCCGGGACAGCAAAAATGAAAAACTGTTTTTT. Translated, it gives CASSSRDSKNEKLFF.

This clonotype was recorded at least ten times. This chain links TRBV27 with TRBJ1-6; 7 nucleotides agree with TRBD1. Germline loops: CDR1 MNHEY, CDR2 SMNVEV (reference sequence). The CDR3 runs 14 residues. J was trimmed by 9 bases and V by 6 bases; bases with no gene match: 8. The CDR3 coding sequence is TGTGCCAGCAGACCGGGGACAGAAGCTTCACCCCTCCACTTT. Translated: CASRPGTEASPLHF.

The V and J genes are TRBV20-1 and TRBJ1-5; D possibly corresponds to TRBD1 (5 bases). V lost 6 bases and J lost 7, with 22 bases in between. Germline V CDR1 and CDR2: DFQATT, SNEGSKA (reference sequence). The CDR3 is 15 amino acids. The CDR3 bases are TGCAGTGCGGGGGACCGAGCGGGGTGGGAGCAGCCCCAGCATTTT. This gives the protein CSAGDRAGWEQPQHF.

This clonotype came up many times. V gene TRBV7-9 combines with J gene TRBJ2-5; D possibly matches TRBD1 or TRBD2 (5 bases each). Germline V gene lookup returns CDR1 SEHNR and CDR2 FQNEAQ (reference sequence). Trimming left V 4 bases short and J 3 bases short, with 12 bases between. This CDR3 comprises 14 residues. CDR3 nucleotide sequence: TGTGCCAGCAGCTCCTGGGACGTTGAAGAGACCCAGTACTTC. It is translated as CASSSWDVEETQYF. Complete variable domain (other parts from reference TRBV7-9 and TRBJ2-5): DTGVSQNPRHKITKRGQNVTFRCDPISEHNRLYWYRQTLGQGPEFLTYFQNEAQLEKSRLLSDRFSAERPKGSFSTLEIQRTEQGDSAMYLCASSSWDVEETQYFGPGTRLLVL.

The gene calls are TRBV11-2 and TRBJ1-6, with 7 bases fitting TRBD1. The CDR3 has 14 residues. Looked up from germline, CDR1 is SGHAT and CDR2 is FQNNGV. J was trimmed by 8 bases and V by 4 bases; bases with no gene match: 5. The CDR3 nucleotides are TGTGCCAGCAGCTCTACAGGGGAGGATTCACCCCTCCACTTT. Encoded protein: CASSSTGEDSPLHF.